Presented here are 15 T cell receptor beta chains from one specimen sequenced in a study of post-analysis software for immune sequencing data. Findings and limits, study-wide: Roughly 5 TRBV segments occurring more often in patients than controls included TRBV5-6, TRBV5-1 and TRBV20-1.

Their recognized antigens are unknown. Included in the TCR beta cDNA libraries were unique molecular identifiers. TCRdb recomputed calls from the PCR reads with MiXCR, one row per CDR3 protein. Of some 260,000 distinct CDR3 sequences listed, around 34% are singletons. Input material: blood. Every receptor here comes from a girl aged 5-17 years with multiple sclerosis.

As regards this clonotype: A much more abundant neighbour one base away suggests this may be a read error. The rearrangement joins TRBV12-5 to TRBJ1-5; 9 nucleotides align to TRBD1. Germline trimming cut 6 bases from V and 2 bases from J; bases unmatched to any gene: 5. The germline gives CDR1 LGHNT, CDR2 FRNRAP. The CDR3 consists of 15 residues. CDR3 in amino acids: CASGTDRGGNQPQHF. As DNA, the CDR3 is TGTGCTAGTGGCACAGACAGGGGGGGCAATCAGCCCCAGCATTTT. The full variable domain, its missing parts supplied by reference TRBV12-5 and TRBJ1-5, is DARVTQTPRHKVTEMGQEVTMRCQPILGHNTVFWYRQTMMQGLELLAYFRNRAPLDDSGMPKDRFSAEMPDATLATLKIQPSEPRDSAVYFCASGTDRGGNQPQHFGDGTRLSIL.

The rearrangement links TRBV7-8 to TRBJ2-7; TRBD1 matches at 7 bases. The CDR3 spans 16 residues. Germline CDR1 reads SGHVS; CDR2 reads FQNEAQ. V was clipped by 1 base and J by 3 bases; unmatched bases: 9. The CDR3 DNA reads TGTGCCAGCAGCTTAGGACAGGGTTCCCGCAGCTACGAGCAGTACTTC. This translates into CASSLGQGSRSYEQYF.

As concerns this clonotype: It may be a read error: a sequence one base away is much more abundant. The J gene is TRBJ2-3, the V gene TRBV9; 7 bases agree with TRBD1. Trimming removed 4 bases from V and 1 base from J; junction bases left unmatched: 3. Germline V lookup: CDR1 SGDLS, CDR2 YYNGEE. The CDR3 totals 14 residues. The CDR3 is CASSPGQRTDTQYF. The CDR3 DNA sequence: TGTGCCAGCAGCCCGGGACAGCGCACAGATACGCAGTATTTT. Using reference TRBV9 and TRBJ2-3 for the parts outside the CDR3, the full variable domain is DSGVTQTPKHLITATGQRVTLRCSPRSGDLSVYWYQQSLDQGLQFLIQYYNGEERAKGNILERFSAQQFPDLHSELNLSSLELGDSALYFCASSPGQRTDTQYFGPGTRLTVL.

This clonotype was seen many times. The chain has TRBV30 and TRBJ1-2, with D possibly TRBD1 on 5 matching bases. This CDR3 is built from 13 residues. Trimming stripped 5 bases from V and 3 bases from J, with 13 bases between. Germline values: CDR1 GTSNPN, CDR2 SVGIG (reference sequence). CDR3 sequence: CAWGGDPDYGYTF. The DNA of the CDR3 is TGTGCCTGGGGAGGGGATCCCGACTATGGCTACACCTTC. Full variable domain (remainder filled in from reference TRBV30 and TRBJ1-2): SQTIHQWPATLVQPVGSPLSLECTVEGTSNPNLYWYRQAAGRGLQLLFYSVGIGQISSEVPQNLSASRPQDRQFILSSKKLLLSDSGFYLCAWGGDPDYGYTFGSGTRLTVV.

The table lists this clonotype with many counts. This rearrangement joins TRBV7-8 to TRBJ2-3, with 13 positions matching TRBD2. V was pared by 5 bases and J by 0 bases, with 2 bases of the junction left unmatched. Per germline, CDR1 SGHVS and CDR2 FQNEAQ. The CDR3 runs to 16 residues. The CDR3 here is CASSRLAGGSTDTQYF. CDR3 sequence (DNA): TGTGCCAGCAGCAGACTAGCGGGGGGCAGCACAGATACGCAGTATTTT. The whole variable domain, remainder taken from reference TRBV7-8 and TRBJ2-3, is GAGVSQSPRYKVAKRGQDVALRCDPISGHVSLFWYQQALGQGPEFLTYFQNEAQLDKSGLPSDRFFAERPEGSVSTLKIQRTQQEDSAVYLCASSRLAGGSTDTQYFGPGTRLTVL.

This clonotype appeared many times. This chain connects TRBV10-3 to TRBJ1-2; D gene ambiguous. Germline CDR1 reads ENHRY; CDR2 reads SYGVKD. Trimming stripped 4 bases from V and 4 bases from J, with 10 bases between. The CDR3 contains 13 residues. The CDR3 loop reads CAISVEEIYGYTF. The CDR3 bases are TGTGCCATCAGTGTCGAGGAGATCTATGGCTACACCTTC.

This clonotype was picked up a small number of times. A much larger clone sits a single nucleotide away, making a read error possible. This chain links TRBV7-3 with TRBJ2-1, with 9 bases fitting TRBD2. The CDR3 loop spans 17 amino acids. Germline V lookup: CDR1 SGHTA, CDR2 FQGTGA. V shed 6 bases, J shed 7 bases, and the junction held 16 bases outside the gene matches. CDR3 DNA sequence: TGTGCCAGCAGTCCCTCCGGGGGGCTAGCGGGACGGAATGAGCAGTTCTTC. Encoded protein: CASSPSGGLAGRNEQFF.

This clonotype was counted only a few times. The chain has TRBV18 and TRBJ1-2; a weak D match, TRBD1 (6 bases). V was cut by 4 bases and J by 7 bases, with 22 bases left in between. CDR3 size: 16 residues. Germline loops: CDR1 KGHSH, CDR2 LQKENI. CDR3 coding DNA: TGTGCCAGCTCACTTCGGGGTAAACAGGGTTCATCTGGCTACACCTTC. It is translated as CASSLRGKQGSSGYTF.

This clonotype was found a few times. The chain combines TRBV3-1 with TRBJ1-5; tentative D call: TRBD1 (5 bases). Deletions cut 4 bases from V and 4 bases from J, with 8 bases between. This CDR3 contains 13 residues. CDR1 and CDR2 from the germline V gene are LGHDT and YNNKEL (reference sequence). CDR3 coding DNA: TGTGCCAGCAGCCCCCCAGGGAATCAGCCCCAGCATTTT. Translation gives CASSPPGNQPQHF.

V usage is TRBV5-1 and J usage is TRBJ1-1, with 8 bases lining up with TRBD1. Trimming took 4 bases from V and 5 from J; bases not matched to a gene: 13. The CDR3 is 16 residues long. The V gene's germline CDR1 is SGHRS and CDR2 YFSETQ. As DNA, the CDR3 is TGCGCCAGCAGCCCCGGACAGGGCCTCAAGGGAACTGAAGCTTTCTTT. Translated: CASSPGQGLKGTEAFF.

In this sample, this clonotype turned up a few times. The chain employs TRBV2 and TRBJ1-4; 7 bases align to TRBD1. The V gene end was trimmed by 3 bases and the J gene end by 10 bases; junction bases not matched to a gene: 5. The CDR3 covers 13 residues. In germline, CDR1 is SNHLY, CDR2 FYNNEI. CDR3 DNA sequence: TGTGCCAGCAGTGATCTACCAGGGGGAAAACTGTTTTTT. It specifies CASSDLPGGKLFF.

This clonotype appeared a few times. This rearrangement joins TRBV20-1 to TRBJ2-2, with D maybe TRBD2 (6 bases). The CDR3 covers 16 residues. The germline V and J ends were trimmed by 0 bases and 2 bases, with 13 bases remaining between them. Germline V lookup: CDR1 DFQATT, CDR2 SNEGSKA (reference sequence). CDR3 protein: CSAREAGRLNTGELFF. For the CDR3, the DNA is TGCAGTGCTAGAGAGGCGGGACGATTAAACACCGGGGAGCTGTTTTTT.

This clonotype was seen at least ten times. V and J are TRBV5-1 and TRBJ2-7; 7 bases align to TRBD2. Germline V gives CDR1 SGHRS, CDR2 YFSETQ. This CDR3 has 15 amino acids. V shed 0 bases and J 4 bases; nucleotides not matched to a gene: 7. This CDR3 reads CASSLDLAAGYEQYF. CDR3 sequence (DNA): TGCGCCAGCAGCTTGGACCTAGCGGCGGGGTACGAGCAGTACTTC.

On this clonotype itself: Possible read error: a much larger clone is one base away. The V and J genes are TRBV20-1 and TRBJ2-1; 7 nucleotides line up with TRBD2. Germline-derived CDR1 and CDR2 are DFQATT and SNEGSKA (reference sequence). The CDR3 is 13 residues long. V shed 6 bases and J 2 bases; nucleotides not matched to a gene: 4. The CDR3 loop is CSAWGGTYNEQFF. CDR3 coding DNA: TGCAGTGCCTGGGGGGGGACCTACAATGAGCAGTTCTTC.

There are a few counts of this clonotype. This may come from a read error, since a much larger clone is one base off. The gene calls are TRBV2 and TRBJ2-1; tentatively, D is TRBD2 (7 bases). Germline CDR1 SNHLY, CDR2 FYNNEI. V was clipped by 3 bases and J by 8 bases, with 23 bases between them. The CDR3 is 17 residues long. The CDR3 DNA is TGTGCCAGCAGTGACCGGACAGCCCGGTCGGGGGGCGATGAGCAGTTCTTC. This gives the protein CASSDRTARSGGDEQFF.